The 28 T cell receptor beta chains below were found in one sample sequenced in a study of post-analysis software for immune sequencing data. Points from the study as a whole: Five TRBV segments, TRBV5-6, TRBV5-1 and TRBV20-1 among them, were found more frequent in patients than controls.

Which antigens these TCRs recognize remains unknown. Sequencing libraries made from TCR beta cDNA carried unique molecular identifiers. A single record per CDR3 protein comes from TCRdb applying MiXCR to the PCR reads. The sample has 600,000 to 750,000 distinct CDR3 sequences; 55% to 70% are singletons. Source material: blood. The receptors here all came from a girl aged 2 to 9 with multiple sclerosis.

This chain links TRBV9 with TRBJ2-1; 7 bases are a match to TRBD2. The CDR3 contains 16 residues. Germline V gene data show CDR1 as SGDLS and CDR2 as YYNGEE. J was trimmed by 4 bases and V by 0 bases; bases with no gene match: 7. The CDR3 DNA follows: TGTGCCAGCAGCGTAGGAATGAGCGGGGCTTACAATGAGCAGTTCTTC. Its translation is CASSVGMSGAYNEQFF.

As concerns this clonotype: The junction differs from germline at one of its ends, possibly a read error. This sequence joins TRBV4-1 and TRBJ2-1; TRBD1 agrees at 9 bases. The CDR3 extends over 16 amino acids. Germline V gene lookup returns CDR1 MGHRA and CDR2 YSYEKL. The CDR3 nucleotides are TGCGCCAGCAGCCAAGGACAGGGGGGACCATACAACGAGCAGTTCTTC. Amino acids: CASSQGQGGPYNEQFF.

The rearrangement uses TRBV18 and TRBJ2-5; no clear D gene. Germline lookup yields CDR1 KGHSH and CDR2 LQKENI. This CDR3 contains 12 residues. V gave up 3 bases and J gave up 4 bases, with 6 bases separating them. The CDR3 DNA follows: TGTGCCAGCTCACCTATCACAGAGACCCAGTACTTC. It specifies CASSPITETQYF.

The gene calls are TRBV6-6 and TRBJ1-2, with D hard to call. The germline CDR1 and CDR2 sequences are MNHNY and SVGAGI (reference sequence). Deletions cut 6 bases from V and 4 bases from J, with 12 bases between. This CDR3 region has 13 residues. For the CDR3, the DNA is TGTGCCAGCAGCCCCGCTCAGCTCTATGGCTACACCTTC. It codes for CASSPAQLYGYTF.

The chain combines TRBV20-1 with TRBJ1-6; D is perhaps TRBD1 (5 bases). CDR3 length equals 15 residues. The germline V gene encodes CDR1 DFQATT and CDR2 SNEGSKA (reference sequence). Trimming took 5 bases from V and 0 from J, leaving 11 bases between them. The DNA of the CDR3 is TGCAGTGCTCTGACAGCTCTCTCCTATAATTCACCCCTCCACTTT. It encodes CSALTALSYNSPLHF.

The gene calls are TRBV12-3 or TRBV12-4 and TRBJ2-5; 7 bases match TRBD1. The V gene end was trimmed by 7 bases and the J gene end by 5 bases; junction bases not matched to a gene: 4. The CDR3 contains 12 residues. The CDR3 sequence is CASTPRGETQYF. The CDR3 DNA reads TGTGCCAGCACTCCCAGGGGGGAGACCCAGTACTTC.

The chain carries TRBV20-1 and TRBJ2-1; perhaps TRBD1 as D (6 bases). The CDR3 has 11 residues. Deletions cut 4 bases from V and 5 bases from J, with 6 bases between. Germline V gives CDR1 DFQATT, CDR2 SNEGSKA (reference sequence). The CDR3 sequence is CSANRDNEQFF. As DNA, the CDR3 is TGCAGTGCTAACAGGGACAATGAGCAGTTCTTC.

The J gene is TRBJ1-2, the V gene TRBV5-6; D not certain. Trimming shortened V by 7 bases and J by 0 bases, and 7 bases separated the two germline ends. In germline, CDR1 is SGHDT, CDR2 YYEEEE. The length of the CDR3 is 12 residues. CDR3 amino acids: CASARTNYGYTF. The CDR3 region has the DNA TGTGCCAGCGCCCGGACTAACTATGGCTACACCTTC.

This chain links TRBV29-1 with TRBJ1-1; possibly TRBD1 for D (6 bases). In germline, CDR1 is SQVTM, CDR2 ANQGSEA. There are 12 residues in the CDR3. The ends were cut back, 7 bases at V and 2 bases at J, with 11 bases in the middle. DNA of the CDR3: TGCAGCGGAGTGACAGGTAACACTGAAGCTTTCTTT. It codes for CSGVTGNTEAFF. Based on the CDR3 plus reference TRBV29-1 and TRBJ1-1, the full variable domain is SAVISQKPSRDICQRGTSLTIQCQVDSQVTMMFWYRQQPGQSLTLIATANQGSEATYESGFVIDKFPISRPNLTFSTLTVSNMSPEDSSIYLCSGVTGNTEAFFGQGTRLTVV.

This chain connects TRBV20-1 to TRBJ2-1, with D possibly being TRBD2 (7 bases). Trimming stripped 6 bases from V and 4 bases from J, with 25 bases between. The germline CDR1 and CDR2 sequences are DFQATT and SNEGSKA (reference sequence). The CDR3 loop spans 17 amino acids. The CDR3 DNA reads as TGCAGTGCCCAAGGGGGGCGCCGGACTAGGGGGTACAATGAGCAGTTCTTC. The encoded protein is CSAQGGRRTRGYNEQFF.

V gene TRBV5-1 combines with J gene TRBJ2-5, with 9 bases matching TRBD1. The CDR3 covers 19 residues. CDR1 is SGHRS and CDR2 is YFSETQ in the germline V gene. The junction had 17 bases not matched to a gene; V was cut back by 0 bases and J by 5 bases. CDR3 nucleotide sequence: TGCGCCAGCAGCTTGGCCAAGACAGGGGGAAGTGTACGGTTGGAGACCCAGTACTTC. It encodes CASSLAKTGGSVRLETQYF. Variable domain in full (rest from reference TRBV5-1 and TRBJ2-5): KAGVTQTPRYLIKTRGQQVTLSCSPISGHRSVSWYQQTPGQGLQFLFEYFSETQRNKGNFPGRFSGRQFSNSRSEMNVSTLELGDSALYLCASSLAKTGGSVRLETQYFGPGTRLLVL.

This clonotype was counted a few times. The chain is built from TRBV20-1 and TRBJ2-5; D ambiguous. Trimming removed 5 bases at V and 2 bases at J, with 12 bases between. Looked up from germline, CDR1 is DFQATT and CDR2 is SNEGSKA (reference sequence). The CDR3 is 13 amino acids. The CDR3 DNA follows: TGCAGTGCTGAGAGGACGGTACAAGAGACCCAGTACTTC. Protein sequence: CSAERTVQETQYF.

This sequence joins TRBV20-1 and TRBJ2-1; TRBD2 matches 10 bases. V lost 3 bases, J lost 6 bases, and 8 bases stayed unmatched. Germline CDR1 DFQATT, CDR2 SNEGSKA (reference sequence). The CDR3 is 15 residues long. The CDR3 protein is CSASIGSSGGNEQFF. The CDR3 coding sequence is TGCAGTGCTAGTATAGGGTCTAGCGGGGGCAATGAGCAGTTCTTC.

This clonotype has just a few counts. The chain couples TRBV12-3 or TRBV12-4 to TRBJ1-2, with 7 bases matching TRBD1. V lost 6 bases, J lost 6 bases, and 16 bases stayed unmatched. The length of the CDR3 is 16 residues. CDR3 in amino acids: CASRSGQSESYDGYTF. DNA of the CDR3: TGTGCCAGCAGGTCGGGACAGAGTGAAAGCTACGATGGCTACACCTTC.

The chain recombines TRBV20-1 with TRBJ2-1; 7 bases align to TRBD2. This CDR3 region has 14 residues. Germline V CDR1 and CDR2: DFQATT, SNEGSKA (reference sequence). V shed 1 base and J 7 bases; nucleotides not matched to a gene: 7. In DNA, the CDR3 is TGCAGTGCTAGAGGGACTAGGGGTCAGAATGAGCAGTTCTTC. It codes for CSARGTRGQNEQFF.

This clonotype was picked up a small number of times. V gene TRBV7-2 combines with J gene TRBJ2-3, with D unresolved. V was cut by 8 bases and J by 2 bases, with 8 bases left in between. Germline CDR1 reads SGHTA; CDR2 reads FQGNSA. The CDR3 contains 12 residues. The CDR3 sequence is CASGLNTDTQYF. Here the CDR3 DNA reads TGTGCCAGCGGGCTGAACACAGATACGCAGTATTTT.

The chain carries TRBV6-2 or TRBV6-3 and TRBJ2-1; D is possibly TRBD1 (6 bases). In germline, CDR1 is MNHEY, CDR2 SVGEGT. The CDR3 is 17 amino acids. Trimming removed 2 bases at V and 5 bases at J, with 19 bases between. The CDR3 region is CASSYGIGGQKDNEQFF. Written as DNA, the CDR3 is TGTGCCAGCAGTTACGGGATAGGGGGTCAAAAGGACAATGAGCAGTTCTTC.

The chain employs TRBV12-3 or TRBV12-4 and TRBJ2-3; 8 bases agree with TRBD2. The junction had 11 bases not matched to a gene; V was cut back by 5 bases and J by 4 bases. This CDR3 is built from 16 residues. The DNA for the CDR3 is TGTGCCAGCAGTCCCGGGACTAGTAGATTGTCAGATACGCAGTATTTT. Amino acids: CASSPGTSRLSDTQYF.

The count of this clonotype is one. V and J are TRBV5-1 and TRBJ2-5, with no clear D. V shed 0 bases and J shed 5 bases, with 11 bases lying between them. Germline loops: CDR1 SGHRS, CDR2 YFSETQ. This CDR3 spans 14 amino acids. CDR3 sequence: CASSLDPPRETQYF. The CDR3 DNA follows: TGCGCCAGCAGCTTGGATCCCCCCCGGGAGACCCAGTACTTC.

The chain has TRBV29-1 and TRBJ2-5; weak D call: TRBD2 (5 bases). The CDR3 spans 12 residues. The V gene lost 5 bases and the J gene lost 3 bases, with 10 bases spanning the gap. Germline values: CDR1 SQVTM, CDR2 ANQGSEA. CDR3 protein: CSVQQLEETQYF. Here the CDR3 DNA reads TGCAGCGTTCAACAACTAGAAGAGACCCAGTACTTC.

This chain links TRBV10-1 with TRBJ2-1, with D unresolved. Trimming stripped 3 bases from V and 4 bases from J, with 10 bases between. This CDR3 is 14 amino acids long. Germline-derived CDR1 and CDR2 are WNHNN and SYGVQD (reference sequence). The CDR3 spells CASSERLQYNEQFF. DNA for the CDR3: TGCGCCAGCAGTGAACGGCTACAATACAATGAGCAGTTCTTC.

This chain joins TRBV10-3 and TRBJ2-5, with D hard to call. The J call may not be correct, given that the DNA end is closer to TRBJ2-7. This CDR3 region has 14 residues. Germline values: CDR1 ENHRY, CDR2 SYGVKD. The CDR3 here is CAISAPTQEYEQYF. In DNA form, the CDR3 reads TGTGCCATCAGCGCCCCTACCCAGGAATACGAGCAGTACTTC.

In this sample, this clonotype turned up many times. The rearrangement joins TRBV7-2 to TRBJ2-5, with 8 bases aligning to TRBD2. The CDR3 extends over 14 amino acids. Germline V lookup: CDR1 SGHTA, CDR2 FQGNSA. Trimming removed 3 bases from V and 2 bases from J; junction bases left unmatched: 2. The CDR3 sequence: CASSFGGGQETQYF. The CDR3 DNA reads TGTGCCAGCAGCTTCGGGGGGGGGCAAGAGACCCAGTACTTC.

This clonotype was seen a handful of times. DNA of the CDR3: TGCGCCAGCAGTGAGTTCCTAGCGGGAGGGAACAATGAGCAGTTCTTC. Translated: CASSEFLAGGNNEQFF. V is TRBV10-2 and J is TRBJ2-1; TRBD2 agrees at 12 bases. In germline, CDR1 is WSHSY, CDR2 SAAADI. This CDR3 contains 16 residues. The ends lost 1 base at V and 5 bases at J; junction bases unmatched: 3.

The table lists this clonotype with a few counts. V and J are TRBV4-3 and TRBJ2-1; the match to TRBD2 covers 11 bases. Germline-derived CDR1 and CDR2 are LGHNA and YSLEER. This CDR3 spans 17 amino acids. V lost 3 bases, J lost 2 bases, and 6 bases stayed unmatched. CDR3 region: CASSQTPTSGAYNEQFF. The CDR3 DNA reads TGCGCCAGCAGCCAGACACCGACTAGCGGGGCCTACAATGAGCAGTTCTTC.

The chain is built from TRBV6-6 and TRBJ2-7; possible D gene TRBD1, 6 bases. The V gene lost 6 bases and the J gene lost 2 bases, with 17 bases spanning the gap. Germline-derived CDR1 and CDR2 are MNHNY and SVGAGI (reference sequence). The CDR3 has 15 residues. The CDR3 nucleotides read TGTGCCAGCAGAAATGCGGACAGAGCGACCTACGAGCAGTACTTC. It is translated as CASRNADRATYEQYF.

The genes are TRBV15 and TRBJ1-5; D is perhaps TRBD1 (6 bases). The CDR3 runs 13 residues. Trimming pared 0 bases from V and 9 bases from J, leaving 9 bases between. In germline, CDR1 is LNHNV, CDR2 YYDKDF (reference sequence). CDR3 DNA: TGTGCCACCAGCAGAGATCGGGGGCGGCCCCAGCATTTT. Its translation is CATSRDRGRPQHF.

In nucleotides, the CDR3 is TGCGCCAGCAGTTTTGCTGGGGGGCGGTCCTACAATGAGCAGTTCTTC. It encodes CASSFAGGRSYNEQFF. This chain joins TRBV5-1 and TRBJ2-1; D possibly matches TRBD1 or TRBD2 (6 bases each). V gave up 5 bases and J gave up 1 base, with 16 bases separating them. The germline gives CDR1 SGHRS, CDR2 YFSETQ. This CDR3 is 16 amino acids long.